This T cell receptor (beta chain) emerged from a study of vaccination and CD4 T cells after COVID-19. The Oncomine TCR Beta short-read assay was applied to DNA of cultured CD4+ T cells. TCRdb independently ran MiXCR on the PCR reads; one entry per CDR3 protein. The profile covers 18,000 or so distinct CDR3 sequences, with around 45% appearing a single time and under 4.5% taken by the ten largest. In its sample, this clonotype was seen a few times. Its target is not known. The treatment is: roughly 11-day PBMC culture with coronavirus spike peptide pools or control peptides (ViraFEST assay). The sequencing used CD4+ T cells from blood, cultured in vitro, collected before SARS-CoV-2 vaccination. The receptor's source is a human donor who had recovered from COVID-19.

The CDR3 DNA is TGTGCCAGTAGCAGGGACACATCAATGAACACTGAAGCTTTCTTT. Translating it yields CASSRDTSMNTEAFF. This sequence joins TRBV19 and TRBJ1-1; the D gene is possibly TRBD1 (6 bases). The germline V gene has CDR1 LNHDA and CDR2 SQIVND (reference sequence). Trimming left V 6 bases short and J 0 bases short, with 14 bases between. The CDR3 spans 15 residues.